This T cell receptor (beta chain) was sequenced during a study of tumor and adjacent non-tumor tissue in lung cancer (dated by TCRdb to 2016 to 2019). Study-level background: The cohort included around twelve adenocarcinoma, 2 squamous cell carcinoma and 1 small cell lung cancer patients. The 15 enrolled patients, of whom some 10 were men and 5 were women, were aged about 30 to 80 years and were diagnosed with TNM stage I to III disease. Sequencing produced some 130,000,000 productive TCRbeta reads in total, an average of approximately 3.9 million reads per sample. Using bulk TCRbeta repertoires from some 15 lung cancer patients, the study set lung tumor tissue side by side with matched distant non-tumor lung tissue. TCRbeta CDR3 sequencing was performed on about 30 paired specimens, with one tumor sample and one normal lung sample collected per patient. Broader findings and caveats from the paper: TCR diversity was significantly higher in younger patients, and higher tumor TCR diversity was associated with shorter overall and disease-free survival. Only about 15 patients were included in the cohort, and the need for larger samples and more detailed clinical data was noted by the authors. The methods do not name the sequencing platform or mention unique molecular identifiers. A significantly larger cumulative share of the repertoire was made up by the top 100 clones in normal lung than in tumor tissue. Because peripheral blood was not sequenced, the blood TCRbeta repertoires of the lung cancer patients in the study went unexamined. Significantly higher TCR diversity (inverse Simpson) was observed in tumor tissue than in normal lung tissue (around 450 vs 150, P = 0.0075, Mann-Whitney U test).

Libraries were built with multiplex PCR. These reads were obtained on an Illumina HiSeq 2500. TCRbeta libraries were constructed through three rounds of nested PCR with primers (Table S4) according to protocols modified from ARM-PCR. PCR products of 200-500 bp were gel-excised and purified with the QIAquick gel extraction kit before sequencing. Per the source publication's procedure: Reads were cleaned using Trimmomatic, were merged into complete CDR3 sequences using FLASH, and were assigned to V(D)J germline segments using MiTCR. Clonal diversity was computed as the inverse Simpson's index with VDJtools. Productive reads were defined as in-frame sequences without a premature stop codon. The raw public data were reprocessed by TCRdb itself: fastp quality trimming at Q25, MiXCR clonotype calling, in-frame beta chains only. Under each unique CDR3 protein, matching rows form one entry showing the most common genes and DNA. Clone size and V and J calls follow TCRdb, not the original study. A total of fewer than 100,000 distinct CDR3 sequences appear in this sample, more than 75% of them only once. 21% of the sample comes from the top ten.

From a lookup of the germline V gene, CDR1 and CDR2 are MDHEN and SYDVKM. Its CDR3 holds 12 amino acids, cysteine through phenylalanine. Left in the record is the CDR3 DNA by itself, 36 bases read in frame from the first base. Compared with germline, V lacks 4 bases and J lacks 6 bases; bases without a gene match: 2. RNA was isolated from bulk unsorted tissue, and RNA quality was assessed with a NanoDrop ND-1000 and an Agilent 2100. For the normal lung samples, distant non-tumor tissue was collected more than 3 cm away from the tumor edge. All donors had newly diagnosed lung cancer, had not received prior chemotherapy, and were admitted for thoracic surgery in China between August and November 2014. The study excluded patients who had received radiotherapy or chemotherapy before or who had another cancer at the same time. Surgical tissue pieces of roughly 1-2 cm3 were preserved in RNAlater solution and stored at -80 °C until use.

This clonotype was recorded a few times. Its recognized antigen is unknown. Given a much more abundant clone one base away, this may be a read error. The sequenced material came from distant non-tumor lung tissue. This sequence uses TRBV28 and TRBJ1-2, with 7 central nucleotides matching TRBD1. The clonotype comes from a woman between 45 and 65 years old with non-small cell lung cancer. The CDR3 in this case is CASSSGGHGYTF. The nucleotide sequence reads as follows: TGTGCCAGCAGTTCAGGGGGACATGGCTACACCTTC.